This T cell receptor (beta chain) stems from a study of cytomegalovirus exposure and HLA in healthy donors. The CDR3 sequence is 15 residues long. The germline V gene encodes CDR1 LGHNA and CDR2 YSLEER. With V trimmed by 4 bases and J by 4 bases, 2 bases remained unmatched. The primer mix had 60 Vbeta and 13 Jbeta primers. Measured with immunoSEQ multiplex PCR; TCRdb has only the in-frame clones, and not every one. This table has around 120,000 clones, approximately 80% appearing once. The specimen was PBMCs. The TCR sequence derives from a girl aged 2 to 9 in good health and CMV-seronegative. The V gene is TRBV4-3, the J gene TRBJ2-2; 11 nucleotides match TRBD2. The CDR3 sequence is CASSLGTSGTGELFF. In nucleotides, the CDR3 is TGCGCCAGCAGCCTTGGGACTAGCGGCACCGGGGAGCTGTTTTTT.